Below, 8 T cell receptor beta chains from the same sample are listed, as sequenced in a study of shared clonotypes between healthy human individuals. Assay: immunoSEQ multiplex PCR; the TCRdb copy retains only in-frame clones and omits some. This sample yields 530,000 or so clones, of which over 75% are seen a single time; around 12% belongs to the top ten. The material sequenced was PBMCs. These receptors were obtained from a woman in her thirties or forties in good health. Some clones in this sample may be carry-over from other donors' samples.

This chain connects TRBV11-2 to TRBJ2-3, with 9 bases identical to TRBD2. CDR3 length: 18 amino acids. With 1 base clipped from V and 0 bases from J, the junction kept 8 bases outside the gene matches. Germline CDR1 reads SGHAT; CDR2 reads FQNNGV. Here the CDR3 reads CASSLGERLAASTDTQYF. CDR3 in DNA: TGTGCCAGCAGCTTAGGCGAACGACTAGCGGCTAGCACAGATACGCAGTATTTT.

Comment on this clone: Other DNA variants within this sample encode the same CDR3. The rearrangement links TRBV28 to TRBJ2-7; no firm D call. With 8 bases removed from V and 3 bases from J, the gap between germline ends came to 2 bases. The CDR3 extends over 9 amino acids. Germline V CDR1 and CDR2: MDHEN, SYDVKM. The CDR3 reads CASGYEQYF. The DNA for the CDR3 is TGTGCCAGCGGCTACGAGCAGTACTTC.

The gene calls are TRBV5-1 and TRBJ2-1; TRBD2 matches 13 bases. There are 16 residues in the CDR3. J lost 6 bases, V lost 4 bases, and 7 bases had no gene match. The germline CDR1 and CDR2 sequences are SGHRS and YFSETQ. The CDR3 region is CASSQTGTSGANEQFF. For the CDR3, the DNA is TGCGCCAGCAGCCAAACCGGGACTAGCGGGGCCAATGAGCAGTTCTTC.

This rearrangement joins TRBV5-6 to TRBJ2-7; either TRBD1 or TRBD2 may supply D (5 bases each). The length of the CDR3 is 13 residues. Germline CDR1 SGHDT, CDR2 YYEEEE. Trimming stripped 4 bases from V and 6 bases from J, with 14 bases between. This chain's CDR3 is CASSRWGMSEQYF. The CDR3, as DNA: TGTGCCAGCAGCCGGTGGGGGATGAGCGAGCAGTACTTC.

In regard to this clone: Within the sample, other DNA sequences also encode this same CDR3. The chain links TRBV7-2 to TRBJ2-1; D is unresolved. V lost 2 bases and J 4 bases, leaving 6 bases between the germline ends. CDR1 and CDR2 (germline): SGHTA, FQGNSA. The CDR3 is made up of 13 amino acids. The CDR3 coding sequence is TGTGCCAGCAGCTTAAGAGCTTACAATGAGCAGTTCTTC. Protein product: CASSLRAYNEQFF.

This rearrangement joins TRBV1 to TRBJ2-3. TRBV1 counts as a pseudogene. CDR3 length equals 15 residues. As DNA, the CDR3 is TGCACCAGCAGCCTCGGTGGGTTCCCCACAGATACGCAGTATTTT. As protein: CTSSLGGFPTDTQYF.

This chain connects TRBV9 to TRBJ2-1; maybe TRBD1 (7 bases). Germline CDR1 and CDR2: SGDLS and YYNGEE. The CDR3 is 14 amino acids. Between the trimmed V and J ends, which lost 4 bases and 3 bases, there was a span of 11 bases. This CDR3 reads CASSSRDSYNEQFF. The DNA of the CDR3 is TGTGCCAGCAGCTCGCGGGACAGCTACAATGAGCAGTTCTTC.

This clone appeared once. This chain connects TRBV7-9 to TRBJ1-5; the D gene is possibly TRBD1 (6 bases). The CDR3 totals 14 residues. The germline V and J ends were trimmed by 2 bases and 6 bases, with 11 bases remaining between them. CDR1 and CDR2 (germline): SEHNR, FQNEAQ (reference sequence). The CDR3 here is CASSLSGDGQPQHF. The CDR3 coding sequence is TGTGCCAGCAGCTTATCAGGGGACGGTCAGCCCCAGCATTTT.